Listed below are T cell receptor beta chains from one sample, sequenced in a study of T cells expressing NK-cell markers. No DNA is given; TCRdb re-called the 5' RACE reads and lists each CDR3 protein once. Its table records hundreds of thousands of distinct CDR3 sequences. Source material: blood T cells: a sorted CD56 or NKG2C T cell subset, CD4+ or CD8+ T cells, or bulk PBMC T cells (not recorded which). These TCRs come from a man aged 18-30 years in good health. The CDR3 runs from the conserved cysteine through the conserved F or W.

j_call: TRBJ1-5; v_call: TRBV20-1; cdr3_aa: CSASQNKNQPQHF
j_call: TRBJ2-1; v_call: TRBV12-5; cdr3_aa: CASGSLAGGPGEQFF
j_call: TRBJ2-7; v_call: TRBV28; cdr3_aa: CATSGLREQYF
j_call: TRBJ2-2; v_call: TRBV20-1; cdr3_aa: CSARRLQANTGELFF
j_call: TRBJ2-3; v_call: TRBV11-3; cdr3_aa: CASSLRIFASGRGTDTQYF
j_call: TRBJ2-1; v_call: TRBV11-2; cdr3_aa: CASTPFIASGRLSSYNEQFF
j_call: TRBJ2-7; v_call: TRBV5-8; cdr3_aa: CASSRNRGIGSYEQYF
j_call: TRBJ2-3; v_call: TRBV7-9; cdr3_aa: CASSRDYRTDTQYF
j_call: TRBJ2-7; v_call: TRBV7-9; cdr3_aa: CASSPSTGTGGDEQYF
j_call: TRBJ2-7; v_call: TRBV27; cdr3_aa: CATGLAGGSYEQYF
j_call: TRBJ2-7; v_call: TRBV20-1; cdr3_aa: CSASRPAGAREQYF
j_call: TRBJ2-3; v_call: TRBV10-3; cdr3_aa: CAIREKKGGPDTQYF
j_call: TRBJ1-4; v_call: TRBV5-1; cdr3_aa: CASSLAGMGIEKLFF
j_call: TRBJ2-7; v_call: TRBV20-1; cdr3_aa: CSGPPGLAGNEQYF
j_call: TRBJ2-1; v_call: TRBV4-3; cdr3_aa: CASSQVAGGPYNEQFF
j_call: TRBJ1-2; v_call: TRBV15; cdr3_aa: CATSRGGTDSYGYTF